The sequence of this T cell receptor beta chain was determined in a study of cytomegalovirus exposure and HLA in healthy donors. The donors were members of the approximately 110-subject validation cohort (separate from the approximately 730-subject first cohort). The table came from immunoSEQ multiplex PCR; TCRdb's copy has only in-frame clones and leaves some out. The sample consists of roughly 330,000 clones, roughly 87% of them appearing once. For this clone: Its cognate antigen is unknown.

Findings and limits, study-wide: The CMV antigen specificity of a few CMV-associated chains was confirmed through in vitro analysis. Diagnosis of cytomegalovirus status made by the classifier reportedly showed high specificity and sensitivity.

Sequencing used PBMCs. This TCR came from a woman aged 25 to 39 in good health and CMV-seropositive.

The CDR3 bases are TGTGCCTGGAACGCGAACACCGGGGAGCTGTTTTTT. The encoded protein is CAWNANTGELFF. The rearrangement uses TRBV30 and TRBJ2-2, with no clear D. This CDR3 comprises 12 residues. From germline, CDR1 is GTSNPN and CDR2 SVGIG (reference sequence). V was pared by 4 bases and J by 0 bases, with 3 bases between. Full variable domain (missing parts from reference TRBV30 and TRBJ2-2): SQTIHQWPATLVQPVGSPLSLECTVEGTSNPNLYWYRQAAGRGLQLLFYSVGIGQISSEVPQNLSASRPQDRQFILSSKKLLLSDSGFYLCAWNANTGELFFGEGSRLTVL.